These T cell receptor beta chains were read from a single sample in a study of OX40 agonist ivuxolimab in advanced cancers. Assay: immunoSEQ multiplex PCR; the TCRdb copy retains only in-frame clones and omits some. Among about 83,000 clones listed, over 75% were seen once. The sample consisted of CD4+ or CD8+ T cells sorted from blood, taken in a trial of the OX40 agonist ivuxolimab. The source of these receptors is an adult with an advanced solid tumor such as melanoma, head and neck, liver or kidney cancer. CDR3s leave out the opening cysteine and the closing phenylalanine or tryptophan.

V,J,CDR3
TRBV11-2,TRBJ2-1,ASSLKSRGRSYNEQF
TRBV7-2,TRBJ1-2,ASSLPFPTGARIGYT
TRBV4-2,TRBJ2-3,ASSQVGQGVGTDTQY
TRBV6-5,TRBJ2-7,ASSYSRIGTPGEQY
TRBV7-3,TRBJ2-3,ASSPTTLETQY
TRBV14,TRBJ1-6,ASSQARALSPLH
TRBV11-2,TRBJ2-7,ASRTLSGWREQY
TRBV7-2,TRBJ1-2,ASSLDRGPYGYT
TRBV5-1,TRBJ1-1,ASSLTGASVNTEAF
TRBV7-3,TRBJ2-2,ASSSYGGENTGELF
TRBV19,TRBJ1-1,ASLGQSYTEAF
TRBV7-2,TRBJ2-5,ASSKAQETQY
TRBV7-9,TRBJ2-2,ASTPAGANTGELF
TRBV4-1,TRBJ2-2,ASSQGVGQEDGELF
TRBV30,TRBJ2-5,AWELGKETQY
TRBV2,TRBJ2-2,ASSPGQGVPGELF
TRBV7-6,TRBJ2-5,ASSLQWGETQY
TRBV7-2,TRBJ2-2,ASSSSGGAGRELF
TRBV30,TRBJ1-6,AWINRDRPNSPLH
TRBV29-1,TRBJ2-2,SVATGRKPGELF
TRBV18,TRBJ2-7,ASSPGTRSYEQY
TRBV19,TRBJ1-5,ASSIGREQPQH
TRBV6-5,TRBJ2-3,ASSRDRDTDTQY
TRBV7-2,TRBJ2-1,ASSLAYGFRYEQF
TRBV5-1,TRBJ2-1,ASRSDGEQF
TRBV7-9,TRBJ2-3,ASSFGASTDTQY
TRBV7-3,TRBJ1-1,ASTSSGGDTEAF
TRBV7-8,TRBJ1-5,ASSLSRGNQPQH
TRBV30,TRBJ1-1,AWSVRQPNMNTEAF
TRBV30,TRBJ1-1,AWSTGMNTEAF
TRBV6-5,TRBJ2-3,ASRRDSQDTQY
TRBV20-1,TRBJ1-1,SASLVGEAF
TRBV7-8,TRBJ1-2,ASSLRMDYGYT
TRBV4-1,TRBJ1-6,ASSQEGGLFLNSPLH
TRBV12-5,TRBJ2-2,ASGLAGTGRTGELF
TRBV7-3,TRBJ2-7,ASSLSGQGFNEQY
TRBV29-1,TRBJ2-7,SVEDDRASTYEQY
TRBV20-1,TRBJ2-1,SAPRPGEQF
TRBV5-1,TRBJ2-3,ASSEMTDTQY
TRBV7-9,TRBJ1-6,ASSSGAGAGSPLH
TRBV6-5,TRBJ2-1,ASSPPLPNEQF
TRBV7-2,TRBJ1-4,ASSLSPGGRGEKLF
TRBV11-2,TRBJ2-2,ASSLRGDLNTGELF
TRBV7-8,TRBJ1-4,ASSLGDSAGNEKLF
TRBV5-1,TRBJ2-7,ASSINPGQGYEQY
TRBV13,TRBJ1-1,ASSPRPSTEAF
TRBV5-1,TRBJ2-1,ASSLLYGGAGYNEQF
TRBV29-1,TRBJ1-2,SVGDRGLGGYT
TRBV2,TRBJ2-5,ASSVGRVGGETQY
TRBV5-1,TRBJ1-1,ASMLQGNENTEAF
TRBV6-5,TRBJ1-5,ASRDGYQPQH
TRBV20-1,TRBJ2-3,SALSTDTQY
TRBV9,TRBJ1-3,ASSLQQNTIY
TRBV7-8,TRBJ2-7,ASSLGVGDYEQY